This T cell receptor beta chain was obtained from a study of blood T cell repertoires in COVID-19. Profiling relied on immunoSEQ multiplex PCR, and the TCRdb table lists in-frame clones only, not all of them. Among 100,000 to 150,000 clones listed, around 86% were seen once. This receptor was obtained from an elderly woman with acute or convalescent COVID-19. What was sequenced was peripheral blood.

The DNA for the CDR3 is TGTGCCAGCAGACCTGACCTGGGGTCTCCAGGGGTTTCGTCACCCCTCCACTTT. It codes for CASRPDLGSPGVSSPLHF. The chain has TRBV2 and TRBJ1-6; perhaps TRBD1 as D (6 bases). The CDR3 loop spans 18 amino acids. The V end was cut by 6 bases, the J end by 10 bases, with 28 bases between. Per germline, CDR1 SNHLY and CDR2 FYNNEI.